The TCR beta chain under discussion was sequenced for a study of blood T cell repertoires in COVID-19. The wider study: There were acute and convalescent COVID-19 samples, and they came from the United States, Italy and Spain.

Adults between about 18 and 89 years of age took part from 20 to 25 US areas. Clinical histories supplied by participants themselves formed the basis of cohort assignment. Cohort 3 donors counted as recovered after two negative PCRs, clearance, or resolved symptoms. The CDR3 is 14 amino acids. V was pared by 7 bases and J by 7 bases, with 8 bases of the junction left unmatched. CDR1 and CDR2 from the germline V gene are MNHEY and SMNVEV (reference sequence). TCRdb keeps only in-frame clones here, not all; method: immunoSEQ multiplex PCR. The table includes a few hundred thousand clones, about 90% detected once.

The sequencing sample was made of PBMCs or T cells enriched from blood (not recorded which). The rearrangement joins TRBV27 to TRBJ1-5; 9 nucleotides align to TRBD1. The source of this sequence is a woman younger than 45 who had recovered from COVID-19. Written as DNA, the CDR3 is TGTGCCAGCACCTCGACAGGGGGAGGCCAGCCCCAGCATTTT. This gives the protein CASTSTGGGQPQHF.